Here is one T cell receptor (beta chain) with its context. Its antigen target is currently unknown. Base qualities are not recorded, but no much larger clone differs from it by a single base. Sorted unstimulated T cells and proliferating T cells recovered from mixed lymphocyte reactions were subjected to TCRbeta CDR3 sequencing. Fresh whole blood from fewer than 11 HLA-typed healthy donors was used to isolate PBMCs. CDR1 and CDR2, looked up from the germline V gene, are MNHNS and SASEGT. After removal of 5 bases from V and 11 bases from J, the junction retains 5 bases not matched to a gene. Including cysteine and phenylalanine, the CDR3 has 12 amino acids. The only DNA kept is the CDR3, 36 bases in frame from the first base. Library construction relied on the immunoSEQ multiplex PCR assay. The deep sequencing platform assayed about 10^5 TCR templates per sample. Genomic DNA extracted from sorted T cells was used for TCRbeta CDR3 sequencing. The paper's data handling went like this. The R programming language was used for clonal analysis of the TCRbeta CDR3 data. Alloreactive CD4+ and CD8+ clones were identified by comparing unstimulated samples to CFSE-low samples taken after the reaction. Regulatory or non-regulatory origin was assigned to alloreactive CD4+ clones by matching of sequences to sorted unstimulated Treg and non-Treg repertoires. In TCRdb, the immuneACCESS table is reduced to in-frame sequences with V and J assigned. These tables do not hold every clone; where another copy was compared, an unresolved V gene accounts for under half, and the others remain unexplained. The DNA was the basis for D and trimming; V, J and clone size are from that table. Within this sample are 80,000 to 130,000 clones, with 91% of them counted one time only. The top ten clonotypes cover roughly 2.5% of the sample.

This sample was included in a study of siplizumab effects on memory and regulatory T cells (dated by TCRdb to the late 2010s). Concerning the study at large: The study looked at the effect of siplizumab, an anti-CD2 antibody, on alloreactive T-cell subsets in allogeneic mixed lymphocyte reactions made from human PBMCs.

Results and caveats for the whole study, not just this receptor: Roughly 75-95% of proliferating CD4+ or CD8+ clones could not be assigned a naive or memory phenotype. Because sequences at frequencies below about 10^-5 were poorly captured, only a minor fraction of alloreactive clones could be mapped back to unstimulated subsets. Unstimulated naive T cells appeared more diverse than memory T cells, and naive cells seemed to contribute substantially to the alloresponse. The cumulative frequency of alloreactive sequences that could be traced back to unstimulated CD4+ memory T cells was significantly reduced by siplizumab. Of the alloreactive CD4+ clones that could be mapped, the Treg-derived share averaged about 67% with siplizumab compared with about 25% in control reactions. The suppressive function of proliferating Tregs from siplizumab cultures was not functionally confirmed.

The receptor was derived from a human donor in good health. Some clones in this sample may be carry-over from other donors' samples. This sequence uses TRBV6-1 and TRBJ2-1, with 8 central nucleotides matching TRBD2. Sequenced input: CD4+ T cells sorted from blood. For the CDR3, the sequence is CASSFSGIKQFF. The nucleotide sequence is TGTGCCAGCAGTTTTAGCGGGATCAAGCAGTTCTTC.